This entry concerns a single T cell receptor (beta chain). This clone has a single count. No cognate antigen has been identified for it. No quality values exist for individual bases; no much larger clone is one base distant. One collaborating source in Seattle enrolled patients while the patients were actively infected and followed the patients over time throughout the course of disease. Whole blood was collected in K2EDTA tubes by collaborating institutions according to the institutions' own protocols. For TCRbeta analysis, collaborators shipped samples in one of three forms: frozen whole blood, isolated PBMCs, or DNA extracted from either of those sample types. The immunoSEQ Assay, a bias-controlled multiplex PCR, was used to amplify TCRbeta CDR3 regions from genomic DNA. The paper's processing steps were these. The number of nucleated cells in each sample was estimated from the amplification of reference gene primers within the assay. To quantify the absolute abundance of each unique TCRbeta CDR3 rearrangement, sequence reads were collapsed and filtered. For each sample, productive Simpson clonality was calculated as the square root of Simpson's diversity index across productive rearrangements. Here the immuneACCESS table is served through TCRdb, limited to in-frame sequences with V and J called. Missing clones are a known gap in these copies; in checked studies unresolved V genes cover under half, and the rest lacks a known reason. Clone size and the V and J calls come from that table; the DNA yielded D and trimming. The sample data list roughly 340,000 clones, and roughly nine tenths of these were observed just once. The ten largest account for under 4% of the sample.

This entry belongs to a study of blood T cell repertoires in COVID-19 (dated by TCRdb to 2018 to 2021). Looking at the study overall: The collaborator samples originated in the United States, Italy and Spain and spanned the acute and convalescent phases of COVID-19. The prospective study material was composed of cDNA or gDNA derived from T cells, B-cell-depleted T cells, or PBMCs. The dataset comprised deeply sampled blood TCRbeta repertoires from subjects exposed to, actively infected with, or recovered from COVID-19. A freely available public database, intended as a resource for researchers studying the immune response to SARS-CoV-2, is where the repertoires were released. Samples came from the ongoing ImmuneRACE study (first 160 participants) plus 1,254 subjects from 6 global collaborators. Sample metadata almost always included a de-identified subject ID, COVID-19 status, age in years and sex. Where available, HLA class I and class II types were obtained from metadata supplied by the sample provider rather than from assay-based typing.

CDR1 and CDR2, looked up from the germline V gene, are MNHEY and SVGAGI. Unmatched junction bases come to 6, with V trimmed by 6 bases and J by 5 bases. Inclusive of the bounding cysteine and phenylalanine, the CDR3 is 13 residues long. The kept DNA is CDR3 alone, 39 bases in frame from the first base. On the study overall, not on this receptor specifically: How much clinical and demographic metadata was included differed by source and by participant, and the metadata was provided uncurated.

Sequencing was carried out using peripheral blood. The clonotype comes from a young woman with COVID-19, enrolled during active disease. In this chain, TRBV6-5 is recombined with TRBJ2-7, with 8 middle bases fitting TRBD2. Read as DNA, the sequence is TGTGCCAGCAGCCGGGGGGGCAACCACGAGCAGTACTTC. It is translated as CASSRGGNHEQYF.